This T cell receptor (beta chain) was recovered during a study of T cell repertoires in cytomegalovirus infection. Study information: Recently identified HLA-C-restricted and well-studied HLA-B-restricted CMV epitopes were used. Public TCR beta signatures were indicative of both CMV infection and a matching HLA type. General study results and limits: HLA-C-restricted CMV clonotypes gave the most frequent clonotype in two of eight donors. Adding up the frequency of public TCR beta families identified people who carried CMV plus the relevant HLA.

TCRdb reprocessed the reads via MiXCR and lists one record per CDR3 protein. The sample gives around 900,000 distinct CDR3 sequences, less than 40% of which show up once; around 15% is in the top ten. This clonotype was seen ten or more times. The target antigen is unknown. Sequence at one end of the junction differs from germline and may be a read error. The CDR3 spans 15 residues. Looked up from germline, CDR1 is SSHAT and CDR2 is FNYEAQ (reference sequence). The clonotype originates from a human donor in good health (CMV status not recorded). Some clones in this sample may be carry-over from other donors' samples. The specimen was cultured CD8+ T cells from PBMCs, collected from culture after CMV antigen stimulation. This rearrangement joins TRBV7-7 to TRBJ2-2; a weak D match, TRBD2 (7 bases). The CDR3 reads CASSPWGGPTGELFF. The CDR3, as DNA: TGTGCTAGCAGCCCGTGGGGGGGGCCTACCGGGGAGCTGTTTTTT.